This T cell receptor beta chain was recovered during a study of T cell responses to AZD1222 COVID-19 vaccine. Trimming at V came to 2 bases and at J to 5 bases, leaving 5 bases not matched to a gene. From germline, CDR1 is SEHNR and CDR2 FQNEAQ (reference sequence). CDR3 length equals 15 residues. Measured with immunoSEQ multiplex PCR; TCRdb has only the in-frame clones, and not every one. The top ten hold around 1% of the sample, which has 190,000 or so clones, over 85% seen once. This specimen consisted of peripheral blood, obtained 28 days after the second AZD1222 dose. This TCR was recovered from an adult who received the AZD1222 COVID-19 vaccine. The chain uses TRBV7-9 and TRBJ2-1; 8 positions agree with TRBD1. The CDR3 DNA is TGTGCCAGCAGCTTAACAGGGACAGGAGACAATGAGCAGTTCTTC. Protein sequence: CASSLTGTGDNEQFF.